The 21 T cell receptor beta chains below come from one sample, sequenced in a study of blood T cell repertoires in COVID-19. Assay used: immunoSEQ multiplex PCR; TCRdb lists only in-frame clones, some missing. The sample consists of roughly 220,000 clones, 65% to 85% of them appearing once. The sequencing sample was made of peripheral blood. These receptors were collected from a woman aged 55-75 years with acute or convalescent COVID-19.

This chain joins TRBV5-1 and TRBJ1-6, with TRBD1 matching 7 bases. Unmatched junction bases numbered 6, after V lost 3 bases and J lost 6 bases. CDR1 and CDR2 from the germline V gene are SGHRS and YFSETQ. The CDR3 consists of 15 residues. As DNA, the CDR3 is TGCGCCAGCAGCTCCGGGACAGCTCTTAATTCACCCCTCCACTTT. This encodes CASSSGTALNSPLHF.

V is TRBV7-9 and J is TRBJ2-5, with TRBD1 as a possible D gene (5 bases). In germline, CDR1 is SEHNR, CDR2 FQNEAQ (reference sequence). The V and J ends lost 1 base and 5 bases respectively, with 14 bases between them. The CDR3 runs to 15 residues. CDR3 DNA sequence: TGTGCCAGCAGCTTAGGGGCAAACCCAGGGGAGACCCAGTACTTC. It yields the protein CASSLGANPGETQYF.

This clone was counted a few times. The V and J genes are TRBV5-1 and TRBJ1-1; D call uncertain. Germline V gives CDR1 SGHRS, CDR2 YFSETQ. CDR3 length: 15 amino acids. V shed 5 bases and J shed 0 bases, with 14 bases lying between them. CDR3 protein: CASSEGSTMNTEAFF. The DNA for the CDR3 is TGCGCCAGCAGTGAGGGCAGTACTATGAACACTGAAGCTTTCTTT.

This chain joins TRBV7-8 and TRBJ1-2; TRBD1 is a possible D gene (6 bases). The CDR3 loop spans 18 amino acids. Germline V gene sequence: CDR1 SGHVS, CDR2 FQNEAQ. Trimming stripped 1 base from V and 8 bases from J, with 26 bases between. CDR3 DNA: TGTGCCAGCAGCTTAGAGGGGGGGCCGGGACGGCAGGCGAAGGGCTACACCTTC. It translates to CASSLEGGPGRQAKGYTF.

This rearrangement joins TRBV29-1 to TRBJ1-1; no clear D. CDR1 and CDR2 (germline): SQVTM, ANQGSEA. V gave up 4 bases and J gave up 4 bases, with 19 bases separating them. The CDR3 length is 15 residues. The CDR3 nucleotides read TGCAGCGTTGTGCGGGTAGGTTTTGGGCTCACTGAAGCTTTCTTT. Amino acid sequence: CSVVRVGFGLTEAFF.

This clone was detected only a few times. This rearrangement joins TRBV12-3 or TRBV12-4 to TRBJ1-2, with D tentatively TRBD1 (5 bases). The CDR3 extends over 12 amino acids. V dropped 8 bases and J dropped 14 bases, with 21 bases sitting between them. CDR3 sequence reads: CASGSRGLPGTF. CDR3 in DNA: TGTGCCAGCGGATCTAGGGGACTTCCCGGGACCTTC.

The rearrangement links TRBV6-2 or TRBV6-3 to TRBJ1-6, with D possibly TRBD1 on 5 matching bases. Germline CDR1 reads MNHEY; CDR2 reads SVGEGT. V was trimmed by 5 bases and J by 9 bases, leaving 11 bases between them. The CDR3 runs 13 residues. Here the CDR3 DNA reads TGTGCCAGCAGTAACCTAGGGGTTTCACCCCTCCACTTT. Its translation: CASSNLGVSPLHF.

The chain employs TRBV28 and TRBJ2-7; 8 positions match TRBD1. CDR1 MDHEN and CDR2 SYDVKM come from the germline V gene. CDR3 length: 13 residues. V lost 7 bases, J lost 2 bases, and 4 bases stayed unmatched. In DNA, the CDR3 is TGTGCCAGCAACAGGGGGTTTACCTACGAGCAGTACTTC. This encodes CASNRGFTYEQYF.

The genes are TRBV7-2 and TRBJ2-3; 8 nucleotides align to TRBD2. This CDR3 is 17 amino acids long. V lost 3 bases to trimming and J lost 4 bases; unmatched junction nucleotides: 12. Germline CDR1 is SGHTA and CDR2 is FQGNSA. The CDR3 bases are TGTGCCAGCAGCTTTGCGTCTGCCGGGGGGGCCCCAGATACGCAGTATTTT. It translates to CASSFASAGGAPDTQYF.

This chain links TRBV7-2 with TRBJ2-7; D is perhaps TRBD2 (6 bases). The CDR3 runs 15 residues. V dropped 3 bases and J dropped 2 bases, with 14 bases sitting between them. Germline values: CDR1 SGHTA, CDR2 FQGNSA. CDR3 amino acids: CASSFLAGTTYEQYF. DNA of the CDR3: TGTGCCAGCAGCTTCCTGGCGGGAACTACCTACGAGCAGTACTTC.

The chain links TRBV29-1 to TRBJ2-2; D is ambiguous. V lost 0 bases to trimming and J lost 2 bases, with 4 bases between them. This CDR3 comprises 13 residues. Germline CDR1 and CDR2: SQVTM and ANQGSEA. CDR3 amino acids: CSVEEANTGELFF. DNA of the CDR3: TGCAGCGTTGAAGAGGCAAACACCGGGGAGCTGTTTTTT.

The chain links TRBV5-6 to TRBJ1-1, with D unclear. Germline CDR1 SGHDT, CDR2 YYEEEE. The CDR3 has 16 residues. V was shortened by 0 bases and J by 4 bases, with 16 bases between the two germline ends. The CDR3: CASSLVPGRSFTEAFF. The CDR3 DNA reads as TGTGCCAGCAGCTTGGTACCGGGTAGAAGTTTCACTGAAGCTTTCTTT.

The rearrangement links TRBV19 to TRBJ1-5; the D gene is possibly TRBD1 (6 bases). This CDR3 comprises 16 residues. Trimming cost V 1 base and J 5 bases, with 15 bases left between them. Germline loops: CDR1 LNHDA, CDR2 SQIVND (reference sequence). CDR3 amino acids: CASSIAGTLVDQPQHF. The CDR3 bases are TGTGCCAGTAGTATAGCCGGGACACTAGTGGATCAGCCCCAGCATTTT. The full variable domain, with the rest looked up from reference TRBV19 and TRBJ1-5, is DGGITQSPKYLFRKEGQNVTLSCEQNLNHDAMYWYRQDPGQGLRLIYYSQIVNDFQKGDIAEGYSVSREKKESFPLTVTSAQKNPTAFYLCASSIAGTLVDQPQHFGDGTRLSIL.

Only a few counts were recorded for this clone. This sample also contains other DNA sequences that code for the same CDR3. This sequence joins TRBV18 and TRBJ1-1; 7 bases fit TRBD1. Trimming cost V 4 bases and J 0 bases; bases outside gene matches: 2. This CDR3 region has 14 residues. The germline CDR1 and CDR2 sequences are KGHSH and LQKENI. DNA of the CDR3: TGTGCCAGCTCACGACAGGGAATGAACACTGAAGCTTTCTTT. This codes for CASSRQGMNTEAFF.

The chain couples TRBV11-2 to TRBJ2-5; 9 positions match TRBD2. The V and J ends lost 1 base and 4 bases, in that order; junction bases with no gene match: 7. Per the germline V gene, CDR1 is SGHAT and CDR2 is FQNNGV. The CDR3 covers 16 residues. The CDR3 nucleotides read TGTGCCAGCAGCTTAGTTCGGCTAGCGGGGTCAGAGACCCAGTACTTC. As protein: CASSLVRLAGSETQYF.

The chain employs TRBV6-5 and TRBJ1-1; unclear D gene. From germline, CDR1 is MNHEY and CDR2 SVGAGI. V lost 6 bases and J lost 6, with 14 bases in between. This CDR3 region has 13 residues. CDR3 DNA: TGTGCCAGCAGCTTGAACCTAGCATCTGAAGCTTTCTTT. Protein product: CASSLNLASEAFF.

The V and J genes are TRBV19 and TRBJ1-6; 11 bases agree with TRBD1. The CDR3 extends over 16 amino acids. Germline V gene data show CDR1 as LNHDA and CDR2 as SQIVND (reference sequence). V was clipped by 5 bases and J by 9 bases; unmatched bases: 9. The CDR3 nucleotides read TGTGCCAGTAGTCTTCGCTCCGGGACAGGGGGTTCACCCCTCCACTTT. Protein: CASSLRSGTGGSPLHF.

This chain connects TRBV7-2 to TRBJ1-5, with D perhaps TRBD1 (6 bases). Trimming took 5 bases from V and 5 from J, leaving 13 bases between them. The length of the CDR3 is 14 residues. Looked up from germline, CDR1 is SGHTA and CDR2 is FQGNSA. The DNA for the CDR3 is TGTGCCAGCAGCCCTAGGGACACCGATCAGCCCCAGCATTTT. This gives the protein CASSPRDTDQPQHF.

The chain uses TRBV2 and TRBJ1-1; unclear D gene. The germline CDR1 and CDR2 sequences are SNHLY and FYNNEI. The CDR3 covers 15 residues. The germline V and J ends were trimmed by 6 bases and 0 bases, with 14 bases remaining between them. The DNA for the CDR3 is TGTGCCAGCAGAGCCGAGCCCCCTTTGAACACTGAAGCTTTCTTT. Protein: CASRAEPPLNTEAFF. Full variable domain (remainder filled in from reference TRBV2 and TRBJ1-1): EPEVTQTPSHQVTQMGQEVILRCVPISNHLYFYWYRQILGQKVEFLVSFYNNEISEKSEIFDDQFSVERPDGSNFTLKIRSTKLEDSAMYFCASRAEPPLNTEAFFGQGTRLTVV.

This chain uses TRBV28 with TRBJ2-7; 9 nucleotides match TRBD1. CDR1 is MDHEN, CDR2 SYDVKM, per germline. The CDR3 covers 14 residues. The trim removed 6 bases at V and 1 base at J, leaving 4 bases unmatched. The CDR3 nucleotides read TGTGCCAGCAGCCGGACAGGGGTATCCTACGAGCAGTACTTC. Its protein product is CASSRTGVSYEQYF.

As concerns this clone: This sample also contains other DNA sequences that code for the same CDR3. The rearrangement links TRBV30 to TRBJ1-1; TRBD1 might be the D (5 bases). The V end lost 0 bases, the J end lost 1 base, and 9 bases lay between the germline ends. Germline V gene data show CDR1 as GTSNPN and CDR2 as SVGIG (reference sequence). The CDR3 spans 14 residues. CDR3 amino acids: CAWSVRRANTEAFF. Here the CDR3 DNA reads TGTGCCTGGAGTGTACGCAGGGCGAACACTGAAGCTTTCTTT.